These 2 T cell receptor beta chains were all obtained from the same sample, sequenced in a study of CD8 T cells in Susac syndrome. RNA amounts of roughly 0.45 to 1 ug underwent reverse transcription with random hexamers. TCRdb analysed the immunoSEQ multiplex PCR reads with MiXCR anew, one entry per CDR3 protein. The table includes approximately 130,000 distinct CDR3 sequences, about 90% detected once. The sequencing sample was made of CD8+ T cells from PBMCs. The source is a human donor with multiple sclerosis.

The chain uses TRBV5-1 and TRBJ1-5; tentative D call: TRBD1 (6 bases). V was cut by 0 bases and J by 5 bases, with 12 bases left in between. The germline gives CDR1 SGHRS, CDR2 YFSETQ. The length of the CDR3 is 15 residues. The CDR3 DNA follows: TGCGCCAGCAGCTTGGGCCTGGACAGCCATCAGCCCCAGCATTTT. As protein: CASSLGLDSHQPQHF.

V and J are TRBV20-1 and TRBJ2-1, with D perhaps matching TRBD2 (5 bases). This CDR3 has 13 residues. Trimming took 5 bases from V and 6 from J, leaving 14 bases between them. Per the germline V gene, CDR1 is DFQATT and CDR2 is SNEGSKA (reference sequence). The CDR3 region is CSAEVPSSNEQFF. The DNA for the CDR3 is TGCAGTGCTGAGGTACCTAGCAGCAATGAGCAGTTCTTC.